Listed here are 31 T cell receptor beta chains from one sample, sequenced in a study of blood T cell repertoires in COVID-19. Assay used: immunoSEQ multiplex PCR; TCRdb lists only in-frame clones, some missing. The repertoire holds about 60,000 clones, with about 86% as singletons. The specimen was peripheral blood. These TCRs come from a man aged 55-75 years with acute or convalescent COVID-19.

In its sample, this clone was seen once. J is TRBJ1-2 and V is TRBV27; 8 nucleotides line up with TRBD1. The germline gives CDR1 MNHEY, CDR2 SMNVEV (reference sequence). V lost 6 bases to trimming and J lost 7 bases; unmatched junction nucleotides: 10. This CDR3 spans 14 amino acids. Written as DNA, the CDR3 is TGTGCCAGCAGCACAAATCAGGGGGCCGGTGGCTACACCTTC. It specifies CASSTNQGAGGYTF.

The V gene is TRBV4-1, the J gene TRBJ1-1, with a possible D match to TRBD1 (6 bases). Germline CDR1 MGHRA, CDR2 YSYEKL. V shed 5 bases and J shed 0 bases, with 10 bases lying between them. The length of the CDR3 is 14 residues. Here the CDR3 DNA reads TGCGCCAGCAGCAACCCAGGGGTGAACACTGAAGCTTTCTTT. It translates to CASSNPGVNTEAFF.

The chain recombines TRBV5-4 with TRBJ2-3, with D possibly being TRBD2 (5 bases). This CDR3 contains 12 residues. With 1 base removed from V and 7 bases from J, the gap between germline ends came to 7 bases. Germline V lookup: CDR1 SGHNT, CDR2 YYREEE (reference sequence). The CDR3 DNA reads TGTGCCAGCAGCTTGACGGGGTATACGCAGTATTTT. This gives the protein CASSLTGYTQYF.

CDR3 sequence (DNA): TGTGCCAGCAGCTTAGGCGTCAGCGCTTCGCCCCAGCATTTT. It specifies CASSLGVSASPQHF. The V call is TRBV7-9, the J call TRBJ1-5; D gene uncertain. V lost 1 base and J 9 bases, leaving 13 bases between the germline ends. This CDR3 has 14 residues. Germline V gives CDR1 SEHNR, CDR2 FQNEAQ (reference sequence). Drawing the rest from reference TRBV7-9 and TRBJ1-5, the complete variable domain is DTGVSQNPRHKITKRGQNVTFRCDPISEHNRLYWYRQTLGQGPEFLTYFQNEAQLEKSRLLSDRFSAERPKGSFSTLEIQRTEQGDSAMYLCASSLGVSASPQHFGDGTRLSIL.

V usage is TRBV7-8 and J usage is TRBJ1-2; D is undetermined. Germline-derived CDR1 and CDR2 are SGHVS and FQNEAQ. The V and J ends lost 6 bases and 0 bases respectively, with 5 bases between them. The CDR3 is 12 residues long. CDR3: CASSQTNYGYTF. The CDR3 DNA sequence: TGTGCCAGCAGTCAGACTAACTATGGCTACACCTTC.

The J gene is TRBJ2-5, the V gene TRBV5-4, with 7 bases that match TRBD1. Germline-derived CDR1 and CDR2 are SGHNT and YYREEE (reference sequence). J gave up 1 base and V 7 bases, and 7 bases lay outside the gene matches. This CDR3 has 14 residues. CDR3: CASRRQGGQETQYF. The CDR3 DNA sequence: TGTGCCAGCCGACGACAGGGCGGCCAAGAGACCCAGTACTTC.

The chain recombines TRBV28 with TRBJ2-2, with D possibly being TRBD2 (5 bases). The length of the CDR3 is 12 residues. Germline V gene sequence: CDR1 MDHEN, CDR2 SYDVKM. Trimming pared 7 bases from V and 4 bases from J, leaving 7 bases between. The CDR3 loop is CASTAGTGELFF. CDR3 nucleotides: TGTGCCAGCACCGCGGGCACCGGGGAGCTGTTTTTT.

V is TRBV28 and J is TRBJ1-3, with D uncertain. The CDR3 is 14 amino acids. The V gene lost 7 bases and the J gene lost 3 bases, with 13 bases spanning the gap. The germline V gene encodes CDR1 MDHEN and CDR2 SYDVKM. CDR3 sequence: CASTDRVIGNTIYF. The CDR3 nucleotides are TGTGCCAGCACCGATCGGGTCATTGGAAACACCATATATTTT.

The chain couples TRBV5-1 to TRBJ1-2, with D possibly TRBD1 on 5 matching bases. Germline V lookup: CDR1 SGHRS, CDR2 YFSETQ. CDR3 length: 13 amino acids. Between the trimmed V and J ends, which lost 0 bases and 10 bases, there was a span of 13 bases. CDR3 sequence reads: CASSLGQGGDYTF. The CDR3 bases are TGCGCCAGCAGCTTGGGGCAGGGAGGCGACTACACCTTC. Complete variable domain (other parts from reference TRBV5-1 and TRBJ1-2): KAGVTQTPRYLIKTRGQQVTLSCSPISGHRSVSWYQQTPGQGLQFLFEYFSETQRNKGNFPGRFSGRQFSNSRSEMNVSTLELGDSALYLCASSLGQGGDYTFGSGTRLTVV.

The rearrangement links TRBV5-4 to TRBJ2-5, with 10 bases that match TRBD2. Trimming took 1 base from V and 4 from J; bases not matched to a gene: 10. This CDR3 has 17 amino acids. CDR1 is SGHNT and CDR2 is YYREEE in the germline V gene (reference sequence). The CDR3: CASSLQGSGRIGETQYF. DNA for the CDR3: TGTGCCAGCAGCTTGCAGGGTAGCGGGAGGATCGGAGAGACCCAGTACTTC.

DNA of the CDR3: TGTGCCAGCAGCTTTCTAGCGGGAGGGTCAAATGAGCAGTTCTTC. Protein sequence: CASSFLAGGSNEQFF. The gene calls are TRBV7-9 and TRBJ2-1, with 12 nucleotides matching TRBD2. CDR3 length: 15 residues. Per germline, CDR1 SEHNR and CDR2 FQNEAQ (reference sequence). Trimming took 3 bases from V and 7 from J; bases not matched to a gene: 4.

The V call is TRBV9, the J call TRBJ1-3; a possible D gene is TRBD1 (5 bases). Trimming took off 4 bases at V and 0 bases at J, with 14 bases between the two ends. Germline lookup yields CDR1 SGDLS and CDR2 YYNGEE. This CDR3 region has 16 residues. CDR3 DNA: TGTGCCAGCAGCCCCGGGGGACCAGACTCTGGAAACACCATATATTTT. Translation: CASSPGGPDSGNTIYF. Full variable domain (remainder filled in from reference TRBV9 and TRBJ1-3): DSGVTQTPKHLITATGQRVTLRCSPRSGDLSVYWYQQSLDQGLQFLIQYYNGEERAKGNILERFSAQQFPDLHSELNLSSLELGDSALYFCASSPGGPDSGNTIYFGEGSWLTVV.

The chain employs TRBV2 and TRBJ2-2; tentatively, D is TRBD1 (6 bases). The CDR3 has 13 amino acids. Looked up from germline, CDR1 is SNHLY and CDR2 is FYNNEI. V shed 8 bases and J shed 5 bases, with 12 bases lying between them. The CDR3 here is CASEQGRTGELFF. The CDR3 DNA sequence: TGTGCCAGCGAACAGGGTCGGACCGGGGAGCTGTTTTTT.

This clone was seen once. The V gene is TRBV28, the J gene TRBJ1-1, with D unresolved. CDR1 is MDHEN and CDR2 is SYDVKM in the germline V gene. The CDR3 loop spans 17 amino acids. V dropped 1 base and J dropped 3 bases, with 18 bases sitting between them. The CDR3 loop reads CASSLLIPPKLDTEAFF. As DNA, the CDR3 is TGTGCCAGCAGTTTATTAATCCCCCCGAAACTCGACACTGAAGCTTTCTTT. Complete variable domain (other parts from reference TRBV28 and TRBJ1-1): DVKVTQSSRYLVKRTGEKVFLECVQDMDHENMFWYRQDPGLGLRLIYFSYDVKMKEKGDIPEGYSVSREKKERFSLILESASTNQTSMYLCASSLLIPPKLDTEAFFGQGTRLTVV.

This clone was seen only once. The chain carries TRBV5-1 and TRBJ2-1; the D gene is possibly TRBD2 (6 bases). The CDR3 totals 15 residues. Germline-derived CDR1 and CDR2 are SGHRS and YFSETQ. With 0 bases removed from V and 5 bases from J, the gap between germline ends came to 12 bases. For the CDR3, the DNA is TGCGCCAGCAGCTTGGAACCGGGACTGCACAATGAGCAGTTCTTC. Translated, it gives CASSLEPGLHNEQFF. The variable domain in full, completed from reference TRBV5-1 and TRBJ2-1, reads KAGVTQTPRYLIKTRGQQVTLSCSPISGHRSVSWYQQTPGQGLQFLFEYFSETQRNKGNFPGRFSGRQFSNSRSEMNVSTLELGDSALYLCASSLEPGLHNEQFFGPGTRLTVL.

Here the CDR3 DNA reads TGCGCCAGCAGTTTCGGGCGGGGGAGCTCCTACAATGAGCAGTTCTTC. It is translated as CASSFGRGSSYNEQFF. This chain connects TRBV4-1 to TRBJ2-1, with 7 positions matching TRBD2. Germline V gives CDR1 MGHRA, CDR2 YSYEKL. After removal of 6 bases from V and 0 bases from J, the junction contained 8 bases not matched to a gene. The CDR3 is 16 amino acids.

The rearrangement uses TRBV12-5 and TRBJ1-2, with a tentative D call TRBD1 (6 bases). Germline V gene sequence: CDR1 LGHNT, CDR2 FRNRAP. The length of the CDR3 is 12 residues. The V end was cut by 5 bases, the J end by 7 bases, with 11 bases between. CDR3 sequence reads: CASGTGLGGYTF. CDR3 nucleotides: TGTGCTAGTGGTACAGGGTTGGGTGGCTACACCTTC.

About this clone itself: The sample has other DNA sequences that encode this CDR3 too. J is TRBJ2-5 and V is TRBV28, with 10 bases matching TRBD2. The CDR3 totals 15 residues. J lost 5 bases, V lost 5 bases, and 8 bases had no gene match. Per the germline V gene, CDR1 is MDHEN and CDR2 is SYDVKM. The CDR3 region has the DNA TGTGCCAGCAGTCTATTAGCGGGAGGCGGGGAGACCCAGTACTTC. Its translation: CASSLLAGGGETQYF.

This clone has only one observation. The J gene is TRBJ1-2, the V gene TRBV2; unclear D gene. CDR3 length: 15 amino acids. Germline values: CDR1 SNHLY, CDR2 FYNNEI. Trimming stripped 6 bases from V and 1 base from J, with 15 bases between. The CDR3 loop is CASRAETGGNYGYTF. CDR3 bases: TGTGCCAGCAGGGCGGAGACCGGAGGTAACTATGGCTACACCTTC.

The rearrangement uses TRBV19 and TRBJ1-1; a weak D match, TRBD1 (5 bases). Trimming removed 5 bases from V and 5 bases from J, with 18 bases in between. Germline CDR1 LNHDA, CDR2 SQIVND (reference sequence). The CDR3 length is 15 residues. In DNA, the CDR3 is TGTGCCAGTAGTTTCCAGGGATCGAGTCTGACTGAAGCTTTCTTT. Amino acids: CASSFQGSSLTEAFF.

This clone was detected only once. V and J are TRBV18 and TRBJ2-7; no firm D call. Germline V gives CDR1 KGHSH, CDR2 LQKENI. Deletions cut 3 bases from V and 7 bases from J, with 13 bases between. The CDR3 has 13 residues. CDR3 sequence reads: CASSPGPSGEQYF. CDR3 DNA sequence: TGTGCCAGCTCACCGGGCCCGTCTGGGGAGCAGTACTTC.

J is TRBJ2-1 and V is TRBV4-1; TRBD2 agrees at 8 bases. Germline loops: CDR1 MGHRA, CDR2 YSYEKL. This CDR3 is 19 amino acids long. V gave up 0 bases and J gave up 1 base; unmatched junction bases: 11. CDR3 sequence reads: CASSQDPISGLVSYNEQFF. CDR3 bases: TGCGCCAGCAGCCAAGATCCTATTTCGGGACTAGTTTCCTACAATGAGCAGTTCTTC.

The genes are TRBV6-5 and TRBJ1-3, with TRBD1 matching 9 bases. This CDR3 has 15 amino acids. CDR1 is MNHEY and CDR2 is SVGAGI in the germline V gene. V shed 7 bases, J shed 0 bases, and the junction held 4 bases outside the gene matches. Here the CDR3 reads CASTRDRDSGNTIYF. The CDR3 nucleotides read TGTGCCAGCACCAGGGACAGGGACTCTGGAAACACCATATATTTT.

This sequence joins TRBV7-9 and TRBJ1-4; 10 nucleotides line up with TRBD1. The CDR3 has 17 residues. J was trimmed by 4 bases and V by 4 bases; bases with no gene match: 9. Germline V lookup: CDR1 SEHNR, CDR2 FQNEAQ (reference sequence). The CDR3 bases are TGTGCCAGCAGCTCCGGGACAGGGGCGGACAATAATGAAAAACTGTTTTTT. Translating it yields CASSSGTGADNNEKLFF.

The genes are TRBV6-5 and TRBJ2-7; 7 nucleotides match TRBD2. The CDR3 totals 13 residues. J was trimmed by 4 bases and V by 8 bases; bases with no gene match: 8. Germline CDR1 is MNHEY and CDR2 is SVGAGI. CDR3 in amino acids: CASWGGSGYEQYF. The CDR3 DNA reads as TGTGCCAGCTGGGGGGGGAGTGGGTACGAGCAGTACTTC.

This chain links TRBV6-5 with TRBJ2-7; D call uncertain. The V gene lost 2 bases and the J gene lost 2 bases, with 16 bases spanning the gap. Germline-derived CDR1 and CDR2 are MNHEY and SVGAGI. The CDR3 has 16 residues. The CDR3 is CASSYDKWAATYEQYF. Here the CDR3 DNA reads TGTGCCAGCAGTTACGATAAATGGGCAGCCACCTACGAGCAGTACTTC.

This chain uses TRBV19 with TRBJ1-2; weak D call: TRBD1 (6 bases). Trimming stripped 3 bases from V and 4 bases from J, with 12 bases between. Looked up from germline, CDR1 is LNHDA and CDR2 is SQIVND (reference sequence). The CDR3 length is 14 residues. The CDR3 here is CASSMGARGYGYTF. The DNA of the CDR3 is TGTGCCAGTAGTATGGGGGCGAGGGGCTATGGCTACACCTTC.

The CDR3 sequence: CASSIGAIGNTIYF. Here the CDR3 DNA reads TGCGCCAGCAGCATAGGAGCTATCGGGAACACCATATATTTT. The rearrangement links TRBV5-1 to TRBJ1-3; D unclear. Germline V gives CDR1 SGHRS, CDR2 YFSETQ. CDR3 length equals 14 residues. Deletions cut 4 bases from V and 7 bases from J, with 15 bases between.

The CDR3 nucleotides read TGTGCCAGCAGCCTTAAGGACAGGGGGGAAACCCGTTATGGGGAAAACACCATATATTTT. Translation: CASSLKDRGETRYGENTIYF. The chain carries TRBV7-4 and TRBJ1-3, with 10 nucleotides matching TRBD1. CDR3 length: 20 residues. The V and J ends lost 5 bases and 6 bases, in that order; junction bases with no gene match: 22. Per the germline V gene, CDR1 is SGHVT and CDR2 is SQSDAQ.

The chain has TRBV7-8 and TRBJ1-5; no clear D. CDR3 length: 17 amino acids. V lost 1 base and J 4 bases, leaving 17 bases between the germline ends. CDR1 is SGHVS, CDR2 FQNEAQ, per germline. The CDR3 DNA follows: TGTGCCAGCAGCTTAGGGAGGACTTATAGCAATAATCAGCCCCAGCATTTT. Translation: CASSLGRTYSNNQPQHF.

This clone was recorded once. This chain uses TRBV27 with TRBJ2-7; 12 bases fit TRBD1. This CDR3 is built from 15 residues. Germline V lookup: CDR1 MNHEY, CDR2 SMNVEV (reference sequence). Trimming at V came to 4 bases and at J to 6 bases, leaving 7 bases not matched to a gene. CDR3 residues: CASSSPGQGAGEQYF. In DNA form, the CDR3 reads TGTGCCAGCAGTTCACCGGGACAGGGGGCTGGCGAGCAGTACTTC.